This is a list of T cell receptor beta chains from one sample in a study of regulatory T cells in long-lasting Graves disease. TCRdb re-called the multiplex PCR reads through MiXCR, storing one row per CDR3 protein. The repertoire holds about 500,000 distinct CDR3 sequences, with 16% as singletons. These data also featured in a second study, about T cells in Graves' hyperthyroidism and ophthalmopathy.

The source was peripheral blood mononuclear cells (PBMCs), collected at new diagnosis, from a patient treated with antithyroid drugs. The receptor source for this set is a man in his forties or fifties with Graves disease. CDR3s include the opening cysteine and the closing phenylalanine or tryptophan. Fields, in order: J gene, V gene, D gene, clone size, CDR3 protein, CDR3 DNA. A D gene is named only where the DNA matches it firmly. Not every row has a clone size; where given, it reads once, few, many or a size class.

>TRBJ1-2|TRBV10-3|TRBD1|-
CAISEQTGNYGYTF
TGTGCCATCAGTGAGCAGACAGGGAACTATGGCTACACCTTC
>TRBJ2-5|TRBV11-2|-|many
CASSLVPVQETQYF
TGTGCCAGCAGCTTAGTGCCGGTCCAAGAGACCCAGTACTTC
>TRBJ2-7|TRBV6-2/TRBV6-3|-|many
CASSYSQIYEQYF
TGTGCCAGCAGTTACTCGCAGATCTACGAGCAGTACTTC
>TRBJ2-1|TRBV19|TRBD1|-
CASTPTGGAYNEQFF
TGTGCCAGTACCCCGACAGGGGGGGCCTACAATGAGCAGTTCTTC
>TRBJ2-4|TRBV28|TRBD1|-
CASNRGANIQYF
TGTGCCAGCAACAGGGGGGCAAACATTCAGTACTTC
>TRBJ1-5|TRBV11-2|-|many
CASSLDRSNQPQHF
TGTGCCAGCAGCTTAGACCGGAGCAATCAGCCCCAGCATTTT
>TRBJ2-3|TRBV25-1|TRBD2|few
CASSASGSLDTQYF
TGTGCCAGCAGTGCGAGCGGGAGCTTAGATACGCAGTATTTT
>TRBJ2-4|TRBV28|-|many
CASSSPRDIQYF
TGTGCCAGCAGTTCCCCGAGGGACATTCAGTACTTC
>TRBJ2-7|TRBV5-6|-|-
CASSLVGVYEQYF
TGTGCCAGCAGCTTGGTGGGGGTCTACGAGCAGTACTTC
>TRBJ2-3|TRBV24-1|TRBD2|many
CATSAPRLADSTDTQYF
TGTGCCACCAGTGCCCCTCGACTAGCGGATAGCACAGATACGCAGTATTTT
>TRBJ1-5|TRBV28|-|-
CASDPGGEQPQHF
TGTGCCAGCGACCCCGGGGGCGAGCAGCCCCAGCATTTT
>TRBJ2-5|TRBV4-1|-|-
CASSQEGPVRQETQYF
TGCGCCAGCAGCCAAGAAGGCCCCGTCAGACAAGAGACCCAGTACTTC
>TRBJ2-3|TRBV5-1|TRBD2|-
CASSLPSGVTDTQYF
TGCGCCAGCAGCTTACCTAGCGGGGTCACAGATACGCAGTATTTT
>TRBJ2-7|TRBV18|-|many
CASSPTLYEQYF
TGTGCCAGCTCACCGACACTTTACGAGCAGTACTTC
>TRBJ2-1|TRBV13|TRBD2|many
CASSIRLAPGYEQFF
TGTGCCAGCAGCATTCGACTAGCCCCGGGCTATGAGCAGTTCTTC
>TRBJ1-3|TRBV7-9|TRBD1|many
CASSSGQGLNTIYF
TGTGCCAGCAGCTCGGGACAGGGCCTGAACACCATATATTTT
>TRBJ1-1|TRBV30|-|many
CAWSRRRGSTEAFF
TGTGCCTGGAGTCGTAGGAGAGGGAGCACTGAAGCTTTCTTT
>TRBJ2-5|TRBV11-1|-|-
CASSLGTMSRSQYF
TGTGCCAGCAGCTTGGGGACGATGTCTCGGTCCCAGTACTTC
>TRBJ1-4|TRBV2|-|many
CASSGRGSEKLFF
TGTGCCAGCAGTGGGAGGGGGAGTGAAAAACTGTTTTTT
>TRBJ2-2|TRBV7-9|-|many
CASSFYSLSSTGELFF
TGTGCCAGCAGCTTTTATTCTCTTAGCTCCACCGGAGAGCTGTTTTTT
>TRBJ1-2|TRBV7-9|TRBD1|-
CASSADRVGTF
TGTGCCAGCAGCGCAGACAGGGTGGGCACCTTC
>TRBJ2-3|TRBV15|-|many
CATSRDLALGGDTDTQYF
TGTGCCACCAGCAGAGATTTAGCATTAGGCGGGGACACAGATACGCAGTATTTT
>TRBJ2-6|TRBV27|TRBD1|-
CASSFSTPDRAGANVLTF
TGTGCCAGCAGTTTCTCCACCCCAGACAGGGCTGGGGCCAACGTCCTGACTTTC
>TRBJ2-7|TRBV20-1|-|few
CSGGSVAPSYEQYF
TGCAGTGGGGGGTCTGTCGCTCCTTCCTACGAGCAGTACTTC
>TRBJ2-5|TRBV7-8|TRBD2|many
CASSLARTSGPQETQYF
TGTGCCAGCAGCTTAGCTCGGACTAGCGGGCCGCAAGAGACCCAGTACTTC
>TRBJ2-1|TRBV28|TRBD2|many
CASSNRDGLAIDEQFF
TGTGCCAGCAGTAACAGGGACGGACTAGCGATAGATGAGCAGTTCTTC
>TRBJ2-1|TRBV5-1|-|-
CASSLPTGTYNEQFF
TGCGCCAGCAGCTTACCGACGGGAACCTACAATGAGCAGTTCTTC
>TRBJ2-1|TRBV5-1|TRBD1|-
CASSLFGQGGNEQFF
TGCGCCAGCAGCCTATTCGGACAGGGGGGTAATGAGCAGTTCTTC
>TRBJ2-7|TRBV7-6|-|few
CASSWRPSSSEQYF
TGTGCCAGCAGCTGGAGGCCCTCGTCTTCCGAGCAGTACTTC
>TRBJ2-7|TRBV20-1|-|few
CSAPGLGAYEQYF
TGCAGTGCTCCTGGACTTGGGGCCTACGAGCAGTACTTC
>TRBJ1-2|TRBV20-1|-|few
CSARGGGRGYTF
TGCAGTGCGAGAGGGGGGGGCCGAGGCTACACCTTC
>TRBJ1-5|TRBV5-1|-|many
CASSLALGGNNQPQHF
TGCGCCAGCAGCTTGGCTTTAGGAGGCAACAATCAGCCCCAGCATTTT
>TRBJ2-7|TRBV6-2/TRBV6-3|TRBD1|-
CASSFGQGASEQYF
TGTGCCAGCAGTTTCGGACAGGGGGCGAGCGAGCAGTACTTC
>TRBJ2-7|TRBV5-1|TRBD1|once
CASSFKTGVGEQYF
TGCGCCAGCAGCTTCAAAACAGGGGTTGGCGAGCAGTACTTC
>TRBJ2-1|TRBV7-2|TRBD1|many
CASSLGRTGGINEQFF
TGTGCCAGCAGCTTAGGACGGACAGGGGGTATTAATGAGCAGTTCTTC
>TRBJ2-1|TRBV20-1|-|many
CSARDSRANEQFF
TGCAGTGCTAGAGATAGCCGGGCGAATGAGCAGTTCTTC
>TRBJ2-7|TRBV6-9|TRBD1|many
CASSYKLVGTGGLYEQYF
TGTGCCAGCAGTTATAAATTAGTCGGGACAGGGGGACTTTACGAGCAGTACTTC
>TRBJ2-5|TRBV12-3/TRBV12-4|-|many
CASSPSGSRETQYF
TGTGCCAGCAGTCCGTCTGGCAGCCGAGAGACCCAGTACTTC
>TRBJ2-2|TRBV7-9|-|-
CASSLEGSSTGELFF
TGTGCCAGCAGCTTGGAGGGCAGTTCCACCGGGGAGCTGTTTTTT
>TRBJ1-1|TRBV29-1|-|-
CSVEPTGGRLRAVAFF
TGCAGCGTTGAACCCACGGGGGGGCGACTTAGGGCTGTAGCTTTCTTT
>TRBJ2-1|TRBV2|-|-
CASSLGLYEQFF
TGTGCCAGCAGTTTGGGACTCTACGAGCAGTTCTTC
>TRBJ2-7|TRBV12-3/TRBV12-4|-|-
CASSISQGAYYEQYF
TGTGCCAGCAGTATATCTCAAGGCGCTTACTACGAGCAGTACTTC
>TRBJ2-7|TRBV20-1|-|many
CSARLSYEQYF
TGCAGTGCTAGACTTTCCTACGAGCAGTACTTC